The table lists the clone carrying this T cell receptor beta chain with a few counts. The data were taken from a study of long-term antiretroviral therapy in people with HIV. The CDR3 covers 16 residues. Trimming pared 0 bases from V and 9 bases from J, leaving 18 bases between. The V gene's germline CDR1 is KGHSH and CDR2 LQKENI. It was version v3.0 of the immunoSEQ assay that was run at survey level. The method was immunoSEQ multiplex PCR; TCRdb's version includes in-frame clones alone and lacks a portion of them. The table includes under 20,000 clones, 70% to 85% detected once. The sequenced sample was unsorted PBMCs, obtained just before starting antiretroviral therapy. The chain combines TRBV18 with TRBJ1-5; D remains ambiguous. This TCR derives from a man aged 40-49 years with HIV. The CDR3 loop reads CASSPPETGDAGPQHF. DNA of the CDR3: TGTGCCAGCTCACCACCGGAGACGGGCGACGCCGGGCCCCAGCATTTT.